This T cell receptor (beta chain) was identified in a study of regulatory T cells in long-lasting Graves disease. This clonotype was counted only a few times. Sequence at one end of the junction differs from germline and may be a read error. Germline lookup yields CDR1 MGHDK and CDR2 SYGVNS. This CDR3 is built from 15 residues. Through Arm-PCR of CDR3 regions and iRepertoire HTBI primers, TCR beta libraries were built. TCRdb recomputed calls from the multiplex PCR reads with MiXCR, one row per CDR3 protein. The sample holds fewer than 650,000 distinct CDR3 sequences; about 16% are singletons and the top ten take 12%. Time point given: newly diagnosed GD, antithyroid drugs for less than 3 months. Extracted RNA from PBMCs served as the source of the TCR library. Separately, the same data were catalogued under a study of T cells in Graves' hyperthyroidism and ophthalmopathy. That paper states: Aged 18 to 65, the patients had hyperthyroidism that was newly diagnosed and had lasted under 2 months. HTBI primers were employed in a first-round RT-PCR of the TCR CDR3.

This TCR was sampled from a man aged 18 to 30 with Graves disease. The sequencing here drew on peripheral blood mononuclear cells (PBMCs), taken at new diagnosis, from a patient treated with antithyroid drugs. The genes are TRBV25-1 and TRBJ2-1, with TRBD2 as a possible D gene (7 bases). In nucleotides, the CDR3 is TGTGCCAGCAGTGATGGAGGGGGGGTCTACAATGAGCGGTTCTTC. It specifies CASSDGGGVYNERFF.